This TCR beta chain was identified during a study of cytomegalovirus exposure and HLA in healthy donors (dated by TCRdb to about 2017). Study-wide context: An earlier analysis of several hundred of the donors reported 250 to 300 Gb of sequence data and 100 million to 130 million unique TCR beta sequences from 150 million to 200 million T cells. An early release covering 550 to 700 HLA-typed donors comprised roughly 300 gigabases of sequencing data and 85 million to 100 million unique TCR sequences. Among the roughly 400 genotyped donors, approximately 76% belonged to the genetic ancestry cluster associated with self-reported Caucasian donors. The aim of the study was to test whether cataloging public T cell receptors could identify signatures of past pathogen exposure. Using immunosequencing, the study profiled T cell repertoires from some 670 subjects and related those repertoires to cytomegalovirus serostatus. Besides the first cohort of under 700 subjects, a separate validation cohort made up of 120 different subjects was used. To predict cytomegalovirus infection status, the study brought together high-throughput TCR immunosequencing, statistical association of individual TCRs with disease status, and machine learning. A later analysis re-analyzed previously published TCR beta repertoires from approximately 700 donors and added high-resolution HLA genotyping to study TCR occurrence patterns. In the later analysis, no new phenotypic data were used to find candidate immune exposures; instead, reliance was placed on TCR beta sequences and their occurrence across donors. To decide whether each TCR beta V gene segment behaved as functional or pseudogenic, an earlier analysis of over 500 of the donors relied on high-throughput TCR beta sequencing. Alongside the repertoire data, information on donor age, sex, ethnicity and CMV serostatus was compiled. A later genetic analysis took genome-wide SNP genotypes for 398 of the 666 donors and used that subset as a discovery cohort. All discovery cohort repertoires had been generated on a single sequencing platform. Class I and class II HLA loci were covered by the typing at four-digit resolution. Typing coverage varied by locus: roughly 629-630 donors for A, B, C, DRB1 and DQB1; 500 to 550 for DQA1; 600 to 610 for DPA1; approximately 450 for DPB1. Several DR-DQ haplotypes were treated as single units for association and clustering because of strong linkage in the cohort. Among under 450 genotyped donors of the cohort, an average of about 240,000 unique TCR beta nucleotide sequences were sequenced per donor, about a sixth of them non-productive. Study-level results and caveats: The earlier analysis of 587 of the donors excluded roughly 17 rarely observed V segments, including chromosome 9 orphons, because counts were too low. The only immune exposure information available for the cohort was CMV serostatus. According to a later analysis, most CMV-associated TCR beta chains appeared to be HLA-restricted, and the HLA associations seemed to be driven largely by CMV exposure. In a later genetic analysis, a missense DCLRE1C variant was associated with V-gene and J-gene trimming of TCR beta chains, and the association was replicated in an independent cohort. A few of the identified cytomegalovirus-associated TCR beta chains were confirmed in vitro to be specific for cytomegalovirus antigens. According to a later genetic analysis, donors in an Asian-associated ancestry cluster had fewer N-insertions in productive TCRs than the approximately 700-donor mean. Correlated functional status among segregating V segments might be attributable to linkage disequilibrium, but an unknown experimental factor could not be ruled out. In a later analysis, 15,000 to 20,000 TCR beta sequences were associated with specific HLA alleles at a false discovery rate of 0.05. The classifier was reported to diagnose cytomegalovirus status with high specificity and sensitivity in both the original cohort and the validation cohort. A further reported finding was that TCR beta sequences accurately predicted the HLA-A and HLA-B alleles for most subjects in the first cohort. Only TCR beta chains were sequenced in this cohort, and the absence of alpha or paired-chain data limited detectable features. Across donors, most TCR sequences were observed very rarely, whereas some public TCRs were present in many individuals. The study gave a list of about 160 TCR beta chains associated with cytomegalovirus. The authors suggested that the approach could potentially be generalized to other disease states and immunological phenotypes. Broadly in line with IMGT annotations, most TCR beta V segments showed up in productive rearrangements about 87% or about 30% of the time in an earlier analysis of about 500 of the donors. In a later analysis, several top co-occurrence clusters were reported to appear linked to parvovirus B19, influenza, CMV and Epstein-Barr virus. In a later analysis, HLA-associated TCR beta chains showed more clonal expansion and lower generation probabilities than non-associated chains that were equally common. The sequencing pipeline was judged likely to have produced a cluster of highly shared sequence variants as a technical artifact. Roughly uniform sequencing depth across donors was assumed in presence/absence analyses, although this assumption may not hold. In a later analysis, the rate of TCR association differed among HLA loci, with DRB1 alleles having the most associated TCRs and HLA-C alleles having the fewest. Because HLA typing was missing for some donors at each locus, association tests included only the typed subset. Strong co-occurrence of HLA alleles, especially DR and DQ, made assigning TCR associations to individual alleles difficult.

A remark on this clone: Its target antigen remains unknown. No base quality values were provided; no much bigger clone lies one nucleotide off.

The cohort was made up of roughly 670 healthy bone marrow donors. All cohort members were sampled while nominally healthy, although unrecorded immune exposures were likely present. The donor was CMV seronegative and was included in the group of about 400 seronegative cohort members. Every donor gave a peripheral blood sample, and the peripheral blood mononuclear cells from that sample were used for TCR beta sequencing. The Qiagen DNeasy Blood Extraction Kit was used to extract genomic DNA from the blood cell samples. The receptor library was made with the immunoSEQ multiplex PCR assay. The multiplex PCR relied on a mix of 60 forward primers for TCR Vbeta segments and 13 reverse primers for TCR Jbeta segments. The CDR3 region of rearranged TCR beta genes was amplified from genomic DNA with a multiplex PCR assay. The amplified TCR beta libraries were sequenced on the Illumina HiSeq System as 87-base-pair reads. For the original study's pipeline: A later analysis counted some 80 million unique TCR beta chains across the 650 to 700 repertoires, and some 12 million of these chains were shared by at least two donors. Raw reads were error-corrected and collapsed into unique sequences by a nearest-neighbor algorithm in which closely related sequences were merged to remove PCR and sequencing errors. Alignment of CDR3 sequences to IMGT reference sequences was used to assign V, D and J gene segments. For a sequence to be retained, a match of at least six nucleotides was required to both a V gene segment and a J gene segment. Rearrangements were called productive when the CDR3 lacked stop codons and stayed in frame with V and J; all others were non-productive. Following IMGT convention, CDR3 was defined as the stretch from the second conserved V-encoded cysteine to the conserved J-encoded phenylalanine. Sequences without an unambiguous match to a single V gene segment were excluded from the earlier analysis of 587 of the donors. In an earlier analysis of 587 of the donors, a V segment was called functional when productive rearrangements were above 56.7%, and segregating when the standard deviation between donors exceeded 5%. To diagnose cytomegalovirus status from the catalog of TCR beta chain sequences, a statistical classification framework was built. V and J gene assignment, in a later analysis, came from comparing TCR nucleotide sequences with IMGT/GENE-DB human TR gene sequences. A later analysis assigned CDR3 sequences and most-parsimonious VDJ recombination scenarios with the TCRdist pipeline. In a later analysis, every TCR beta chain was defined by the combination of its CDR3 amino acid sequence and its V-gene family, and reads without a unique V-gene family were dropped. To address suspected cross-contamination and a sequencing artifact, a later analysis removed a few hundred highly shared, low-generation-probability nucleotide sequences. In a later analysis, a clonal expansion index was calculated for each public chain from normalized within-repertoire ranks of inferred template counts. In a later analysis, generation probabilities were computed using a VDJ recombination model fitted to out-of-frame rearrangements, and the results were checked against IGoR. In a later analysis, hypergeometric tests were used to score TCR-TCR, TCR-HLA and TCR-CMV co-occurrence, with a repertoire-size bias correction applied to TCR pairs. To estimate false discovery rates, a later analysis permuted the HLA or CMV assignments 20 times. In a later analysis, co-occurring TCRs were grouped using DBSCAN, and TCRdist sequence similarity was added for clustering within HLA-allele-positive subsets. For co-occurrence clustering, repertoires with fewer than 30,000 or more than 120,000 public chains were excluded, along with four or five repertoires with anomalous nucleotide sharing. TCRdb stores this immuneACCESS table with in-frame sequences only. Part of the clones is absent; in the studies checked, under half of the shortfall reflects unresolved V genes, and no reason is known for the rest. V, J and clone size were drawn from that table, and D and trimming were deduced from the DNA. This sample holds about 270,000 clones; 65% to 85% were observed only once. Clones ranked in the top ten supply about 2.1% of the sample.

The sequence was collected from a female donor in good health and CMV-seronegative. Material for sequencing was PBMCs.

Read as DNA, the sequence is TGTGCCAGCAGTAGAACAGGGGGCGCATTGGAAGCTTTCTTT. The translation is CASSRTGGALEAFF. The sequence joins TRBV6-5 to TRBJ1-1; TRBD1 agrees with 9 junctional bases. Germline trimming amounts to 5 bases on V and 8 bases on J, with 9 as the count of junction bases outside the gene matches. From cysteine to phenylalanine, the CDR3 is 14 amino acids long. The read is trimmed to its CDR3 DNA, 42 bases read in frame from base 1. The germline V gene provides CDR1 MNHEY and CDR2 SVGAGI.